The 21 T cell receptor beta chains listed next were all sequenced from one sample in a study of response to subunit inactivated influenza vaccine. TCRdb independently ran MiXCR on the RT-PCR reads; one entry per CDR3 protein. The table shows under 950,000 distinct CDR3 sequences, with around 20% occurring only once. Here the sequenced sample was PBMCs from blood, taken roughly 5 days after vaccination. The origin of the receptors is a man aged 45-65 years who received an inactivated influenza vaccine.

This clonotype was recorded many times. V and J are TRBV12-3 or TRBV12-4 and TRBJ2-1, with 7 bases aligning to TRBD2. With 3 bases clipped from V and 8 bases from J, the junction kept 10 bases outside the gene matches. The CDR3 contains 15 residues. The CDR3 DNA is TGTGCCAGCAGTTTCGTCACTAGCGCCTCCGATGAGCAGTTCTTC. Its protein is CASSFVTSASDEQFF.

This sequence joins TRBV4-1 and TRBJ1-4; D call uncertain. The length of the CDR3 is 17 residues. Germline CDR1 and CDR2: MGHRA and YSYEKL. Trimming removed 0 bases at V and 7 bases at J, with 18 bases between. DNA for the CDR3: TGCGCCAGCAGCCAAGAGCGGAGGGTAATGGGTCGTGAAAAACTGTTTTTT. It yields the protein CASSQERRVMGREKLFF.

The chain combines TRBV20-1 with TRBJ2-7; TRBD1 matches at 9 bases. CDR1 and CDR2 from the germline V gene are DFQATT and SNEGSKA (reference sequence). The CDR3 is 14 amino acids. The V segment lost 6 bases and the J segment 4 bases; nucleotides outside the gene matches: 10. The CDR3 region is CSATDRGFSYEQYF. In DNA form, the CDR3 reads TGCAGTGCGACTGACAGGGGGTTCTCTTACGAGCAGTACTTC.

This clonotype came up many times. The chain combines TRBV6-4 with TRBJ2-2; D perhaps matches TRBD2 (5 bases). This CDR3 contains 14 residues. Per germline, CDR1 MRHNA and CDR2 SNTAGT. Trimming pared 4 bases from V and 5 bases from J, leaving 11 bases between. Written as DNA, the CDR3 is TGTGCCAGCAGTGCTTCCCCGGGGACCGGGGAGCTGTTTTTT. It specifies CASSASPGTGELFF.

This clonotype showed up just a few times. The chain has TRBV7-2 and TRBJ2-5, with D perhaps TRBD2 (7 bases). V was shortened by 2 bases and J by 5 bases, with 15 bases between the two germline ends. Germline V gene lookup returns CDR1 SGHTA and CDR2 FQGNSA. This CDR3 region has 15 residues. The CDR3 nucleotides read TGTGCCAGCAGCTTATCTTTATGGGGGGGCGAGACCCAGTACTTC. Translated, it gives CASSLSLWGGETQYF.

This chain joins TRBV5-5 and TRBJ2-5; D is uncertain. V lost 5 bases and J lost 1, with 15 bases in between. Per the germline V gene, CDR1 is SGHKS and CDR2 is YYEKEE (reference sequence). The CDR3 contains 15 residues. The CDR3 protein is CASSSFGGLQETQYF. The CDR3 DNA reads as TGTGCCAGCAGTTCGTTTGGTGGCCTCCAAGAGACCCAGTACTTC.

This chain joins TRBV7-2 and TRBJ2-7; TRBD1 matches 7 bases. This CDR3 has 13 amino acids. Germline CDR1 SGHTA, CDR2 FQGNSA. The J segment lost 5 bases and the V segment lost 6 bases, leaving 7 bases of the junction unmatched. The CDR3 here is CASRSQGDHEQYF. CDR3 sequence (DNA): TGTGCCAGCAGATCCCAGGGGGACCACGAGCAGTACTTC.

The table lists this clonotype with a few counts. The V call is TRBV20-1, the J call TRBJ1-6; no clear D gene. Germline CDR1 and CDR2: DFQATT and SNEGSKA (reference sequence). Trimming shortened V by 6 bases and J by 1 base, and 7 bases separated the two germline ends. The CDR3 sequence is 13 residues long. In nucleotides, the CDR3 is TGCAGTGCCCAGACGTCCTATAATTCACCCCTCCACTTT. This translates into CSAQTSYNSPLHF.

V usage is TRBV9 and J usage is TRBJ2-7; D gene uncertain. V was trimmed by 0 bases and J by 1 base, leaving 11 bases between them. Germline CDR1 SGDLS, CDR2 YYNGEE. The CDR3 runs 15 residues. The CDR3 loop is CASSVGSLGSYEQYF. In DNA, the CDR3 is TGTGCCAGCAGCGTAGGAAGCCTAGGGTCCTACGAGCAGTACTTC.

This clonotype was counted many times. The chain couples TRBV12-3 or TRBV12-4 to TRBJ2-7; 7 nucleotides line up with TRBD1. The CDR3 sequence is 14 residues long. With V trimmed by 6 bases and J by 2 bases, 7 bases remained unmatched. This chain's CDR3 is CASRKTGTAYEQYF. As DNA, the CDR3 is TGTGCCAGCAGAAAGACCGGGACAGCCTACGAGCAGTACTTC.

This chain links TRBV7-8 with TRBJ1-2; D is unclear. The V gene's germline CDR1 is SGHVS and CDR2 FQNEAQ. Trimming shortened V by 2 bases and J by 7 bases, and 14 bases separated the two germline ends. The CDR3 is made up of 14 amino acids. The CDR3 spells CASSLQYGPSGYTF. CDR3 coding DNA: TGTGCCAGCAGCTTACAATATGGGCCATCTGGCTACACCTTC.

This clonotype was recorded a few times. This sequence joins TRBV4-1 and TRBJ2-1; 10 bases map to TRBD2. Trimming took 2 bases from V and 8 from J; bases not matched to a gene: 12. From germline, CDR1 is MGHRA and CDR2 YSYEKL. The length of the CDR3 is 17 residues. The CDR3 reads CASSQSVSASGGDEQFF. Written as DNA, the CDR3 is TGCGCCAGCAGCCAATCTGTGTCGGCTAGCGGGGGTGATGAGCAGTTCTTC.

This clonotype has just a few counts. The V call is TRBV20-1, the J call TRBJ2-7, with TRBD2 identical over 8 bases. This CDR3 contains 14 residues. CDR1 is DFQATT and CDR2 is SNEGSKA in the germline V gene (reference sequence). V was clipped by 2 bases and J by 4 bases; unmatched bases: 7. CDR3 loop: CSARFGTRSYEQYF. The CDR3 DNA sequence: TGCAGTGCTAGATTTGGGACTAGATCATACGAGCAGTACTTC.

Only a few counts were recorded for this clonotype. The chain carries TRBV5-1 and TRBJ2-7; perhaps TRBD1 as D (6 bases). V lost 0 bases and J lost 2, with 18 bases in between. Germline V lookup: CDR1 SGHRS, CDR2 YFSETQ. This CDR3 has 17 residues. The CDR3 region has the DNA TGCGCCAGCAGCTTGGCCATCCGGAGACAGGCCACCTACGAGCAGTACTTC. Translated, it gives CASSLAIRRQATYEQYF.

The chain combines TRBV5-1 with TRBJ1-2; D unclear. Trimming removed 0 bases from V and 2 bases from J, with 8 bases in between. Germline-derived CDR1 and CDR2 are SGHRS and YFSETQ. This CDR3 is built from 14 residues. The CDR3 coding sequence is TGCGCCAGCAGCTTGGGTCAGGTGAACTATGGCTACACCTTC. Residues: CASSLGQVNYGYTF.

This chain joins TRBV10-3 and TRBJ2-5, with TRBD2 matching 7 bases. Germline CDR1 reads ENHRY; CDR2 reads SYGVKD. Trimming removed 8 bases from V and 0 bases from J; junction bases left unmatched: 6. This CDR3 has 14 amino acids. The CDR3 is CAISAGVYQETQYF. The CDR3 bases are TGTGCCATCTCGGCGGGAGTGTACCAAGAGACCCAGTACTTC.

This sequence joins TRBV29-1 and TRBJ2-7; D remains ambiguous. CDR3 length equals 11 residues. The V end lost 6 bases, the J end lost 6 bases, and 12 bases lay between the germline ends. Germline assignment: CDR1 SQVTM and CDR2 ANQGSEA. The DNA of the CDR3 is TGCAGCGTCTTAACCTCTAGCGAGCAGTACTTC. Protein: CSVLTSSEQYF.

This chain uses TRBV10-3 with TRBJ2-1; 16 bases fit TRBD2. This CDR3 is 17 amino acids long. The V and J ends lost 4 bases and 5 bases, in that order; junction bases with no gene match: 5. The germline V gene encodes CDR1 ENHRY and CDR2 SYGVKD. The CDR3 DNA sequence: TGTGCCATCAGTGTGGGACTAGCGGGGGGGCGTAACAATGAGCAGTTCTTC. This codes for CAISVGLAGGRNNEQFF.

The chain has TRBV5-1 and TRBJ2-7; D not certain. The CDR3 contains 13 residues. V dropped 1 base and J dropped 2 bases, with 7 bases sitting between them. Per germline, CDR1 SGHRS and CDR2 YFSETQ. The CDR3: CASSLWQTYEQYF. The CDR3 DNA reads as TGCGCCAGCAGCTTGTGGCAGACCTACGAGCAGTACTTC.

As concerns this clonotype: An end of the junction does not agree with germline; a read error may underlie this. The chain links TRBV11-2 to TRBJ2-1, with 12 positions matching TRBD2. The germline CDR1 and CDR2 sequences are SGHAT and FQNNGV. The CDR3 runs 14 residues. CDR3 sequence: CASSVTTSGSPMVF. In nucleotides, the CDR3 is TGTGCCAGCAGCGTAACGACTAGCGGGAGCCCCATGGTCTTC.

The table lists this clonotype with a few counts. DNA for the CDR3: TGTGCCAGCAGTTTAACCGGGACAGGTGACAATTCACCCCTCCACTTT. This gives the protein CASSLTGTGDNSPLHF. The J gene is TRBJ1-6, the V gene TRBV28; 8 positions match TRBD1. This CDR3 is built from 16 residues. Germline trimming cut 2 bases from V and 7 bases from J; bases unmatched to any gene: 7. Germline V gene data show CDR1 as MDHEN and CDR2 as SYDVKM.